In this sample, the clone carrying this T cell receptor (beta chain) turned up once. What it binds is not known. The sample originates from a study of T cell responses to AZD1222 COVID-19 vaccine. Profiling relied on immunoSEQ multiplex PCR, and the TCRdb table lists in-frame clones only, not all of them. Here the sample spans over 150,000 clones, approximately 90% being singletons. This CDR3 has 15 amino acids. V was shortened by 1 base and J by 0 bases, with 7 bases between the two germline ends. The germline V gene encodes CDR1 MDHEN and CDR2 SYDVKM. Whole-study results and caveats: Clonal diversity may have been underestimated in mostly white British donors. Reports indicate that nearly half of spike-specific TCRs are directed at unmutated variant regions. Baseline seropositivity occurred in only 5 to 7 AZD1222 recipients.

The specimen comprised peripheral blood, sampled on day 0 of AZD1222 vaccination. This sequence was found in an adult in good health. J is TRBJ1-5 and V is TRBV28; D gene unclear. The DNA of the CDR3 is TGTGCCAGCAGTTTATCCCCGTATAGCAATCAGCCCCAGCATTTT. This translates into CASSLSPYSNQPQHF. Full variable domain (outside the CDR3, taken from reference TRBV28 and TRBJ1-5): DVKVTQSSRYLVKRTGEKVFLECVQDMDHENMFWYRQDPGLGLRLIYFSYDVKMKEKGDIPEGYSVSREKKERFSLILESASTNQTSMYLCASSLSPYSNQPQHFGDGTRLSIL.